This T cell receptor (beta chain) emerged from a study of blood T cell repertoires in COVID-19. CDR3 length: 18 residues. V was clipped by 3 bases and J by 5 bases; unmatched bases: 9. CDR1 is LNHDA, CDR2 SQIVND, per germline (reference sequence). Sequenced by immunoSEQ multiplex PCR; TCRdb stores in-frame clones only, minus some. The sample shows 300,000 to 450,000 clones, approximately 87% of them seen only once. V is TRBV19 and J is TRBJ2-2, with TRBD2 matching 13 bases. This clonotype was sampled from a woman aged 55-75 years with COVID-19, enrolled during active disease. Sequencing used peripheral blood. The CDR3 region has the DNA TGTGCCAGTAGTATCATCCCACTAGCGGGGGGGCTTACCGGGGAGCTGTTTTTT. Protein sequence: CASSIIPLAGGLTGELFF. Together with reference TRBV19 and TRBJ2-2, the CDR3 gives the full variable domain: DGGITQSPKYLFRKEGQNVTLSCEQNLNHDAMYWYRQDPGQGLRLIYYSQIVNDFQKGDIAEGYSVSREKKESFPLTVTSAQKNPTAFYLCASSIIPLAGGLTGELFFGEGSRLTVL.